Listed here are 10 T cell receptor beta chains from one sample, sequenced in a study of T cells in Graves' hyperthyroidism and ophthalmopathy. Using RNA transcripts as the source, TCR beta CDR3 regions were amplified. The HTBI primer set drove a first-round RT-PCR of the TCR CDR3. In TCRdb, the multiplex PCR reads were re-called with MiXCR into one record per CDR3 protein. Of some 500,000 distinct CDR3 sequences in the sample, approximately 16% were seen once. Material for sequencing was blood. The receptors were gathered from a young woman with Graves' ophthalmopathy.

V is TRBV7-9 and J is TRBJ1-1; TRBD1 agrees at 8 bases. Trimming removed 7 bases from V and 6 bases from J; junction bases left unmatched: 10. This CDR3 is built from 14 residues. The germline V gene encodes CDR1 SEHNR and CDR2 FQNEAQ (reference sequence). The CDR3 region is CASKTGQGAAEAFF. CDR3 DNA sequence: TGTGCCAGCAAAACGGGGCAGGGGGCCGCTGAAGCTTTCTTT.

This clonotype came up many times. This chain's CDR3 is CASSQGREAYNEQFF. The CDR3 nucleotides are TGTGCCAGCAGCCAAGGGCGGGAGGCTTACAATGAGCAGTTCTTC. The chain has TRBV3-1 and TRBJ2-1; 8 nucleotides line up with TRBD2. The CDR3 consists of 15 residues. Trimming took 1 base from V and 4 from J; bases not matched to a gene: 3. Germline-derived CDR1 and CDR2 are LGHDT and YNNKEL (reference sequence).

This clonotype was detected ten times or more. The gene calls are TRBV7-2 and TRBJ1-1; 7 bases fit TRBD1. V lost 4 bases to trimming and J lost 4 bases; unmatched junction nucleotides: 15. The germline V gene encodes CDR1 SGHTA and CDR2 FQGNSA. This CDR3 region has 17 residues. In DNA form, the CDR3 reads TGTGCCAGCAGCTCTCCGACAGGGCAATTACGGGGCACTGAAGCTTTCTTT. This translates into CASSSPTGQLRGTEAFF.

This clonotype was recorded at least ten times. The CDR3 DNA sequence: TGTGCCAGCAATACCGGACAGGGGAAAGAGACCCAGTACTTC. This sequence encodes CASNTGQGKETQYF. The chain employs TRBV7-6 and TRBJ2-5; 9 positions match TRBD1. CDR1 is SGHVS and CDR2 is FNYEAQ in the germline V gene. This CDR3 has 14 amino acids. Trimming took 7 bases from V and 3 from J; bases not matched to a gene: 6.

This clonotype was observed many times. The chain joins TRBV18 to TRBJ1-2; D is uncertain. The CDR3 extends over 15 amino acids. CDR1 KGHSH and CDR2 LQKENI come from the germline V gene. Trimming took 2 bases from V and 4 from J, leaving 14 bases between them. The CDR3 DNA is TGTGCCAGCTCACCAGATTCAGGAGTGTTCTATGGCTACACCTTC. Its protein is CASSPDSGVFYGYTF. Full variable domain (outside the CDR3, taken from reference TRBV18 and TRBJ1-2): NAGVMQNPRHLVRRRGQEARLRCSPMKGHSHVYWYRQLPEEGLKFMVYLQKENIIDESGMPKERFSAEFPKEGPSILRIQQVVRGDSAAYFCASSPDSGVFYGYTFGSGTRLTVV.

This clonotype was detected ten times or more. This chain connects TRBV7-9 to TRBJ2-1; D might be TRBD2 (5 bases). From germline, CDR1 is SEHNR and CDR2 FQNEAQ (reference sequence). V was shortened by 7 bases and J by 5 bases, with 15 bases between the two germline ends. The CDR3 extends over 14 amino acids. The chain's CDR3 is CASTKGRADNEQFF. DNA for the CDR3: TGTGCCAGCACCAAAGGGCGAGCGGACAATGAGCAGTTCTTC.

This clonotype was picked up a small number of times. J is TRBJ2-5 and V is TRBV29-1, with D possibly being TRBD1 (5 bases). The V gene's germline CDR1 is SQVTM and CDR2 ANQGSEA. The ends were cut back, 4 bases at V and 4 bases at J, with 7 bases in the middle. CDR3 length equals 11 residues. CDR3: CSVGQGETQYF. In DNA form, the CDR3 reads TGCAGCGTTGGGCAGGGAGAGACCCAGTACTTC.

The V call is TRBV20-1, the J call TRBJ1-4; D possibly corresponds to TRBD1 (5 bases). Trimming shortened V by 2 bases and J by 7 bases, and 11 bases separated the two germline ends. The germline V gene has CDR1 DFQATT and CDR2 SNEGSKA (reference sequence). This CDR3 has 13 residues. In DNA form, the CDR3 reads TGCAGTGCTAGAAGGGGTGTCGGTGAAAAACTGTTTTTT. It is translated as CSARRGVGEKLFF.

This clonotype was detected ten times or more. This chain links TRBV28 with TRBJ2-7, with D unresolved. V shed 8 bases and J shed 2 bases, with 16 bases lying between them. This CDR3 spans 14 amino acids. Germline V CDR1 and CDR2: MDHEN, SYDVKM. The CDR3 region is CASQRNSVPYEQYF. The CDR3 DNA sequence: TGTGCCAGCCAACGGAACAGCGTCCCCTACGAGCAGTACTTC. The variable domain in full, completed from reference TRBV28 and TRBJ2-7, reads DVKVTQSSRYLVKRTGEKVFLECVQDMDHENMFWYRQDPGLGLRLIYFSYDVKMKEKGDIPEGYSVSREKKERFSLILESASTNQTSMYLCASQRNSVPYEQYFGPGTRLTVT.

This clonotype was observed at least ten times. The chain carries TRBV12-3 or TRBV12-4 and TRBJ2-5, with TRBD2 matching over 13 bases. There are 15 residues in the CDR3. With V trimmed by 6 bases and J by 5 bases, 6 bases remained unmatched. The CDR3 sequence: CASSLGLAGRETQYF. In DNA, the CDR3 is TGTGCCAGCAGCTTGGGACTAGCGGGACGGGAGACCCAGTACTTC.